This T cell receptor beta chain stems from a study of Ad26.COV2.S vaccination and SARS-CoV-2 variants. Germline values: CDR1 MNHEY, CDR2 SMNVEV (reference sequence). Trimming removed 3 bases from V and 2 bases from J, with 10 bases in between. This CDR3 contains 14 residues. Treatment of the sample: roughly 18 received Ad26.COV2.S at low or high dose, single or two shots; 5 received placebo; per-sample allocation not given. Specimen acquisition occurred on day 63 following the initial vaccine or placebo injection. Donation came from an adult in Boston who was aged 18-55 years. TCRdb's copy holds only in-frame clones and misses some; the assay was immunoSEQ multiplex PCR. Among roughly 380,000 clones listed, roughly 88% were seen once.

The clonotype was recovered from a person between 18 and 59 years old who received the Ad26.COV2.S COVID-19 vaccine or a placebo. This chain joins TRBV27 and TRBJ2-5; tentative D call: TRBD1 (5 bases). The material was peripheral blood, obtained in a trial of Ad26.COV2.S vaccine versus placebo. The CDR3 loop is CASSFQGGQETQYF. CDR3 DNA sequence: TGTGCCAGCAGTTTTCAGGGTGGTCAAGAGACCCAGTACTTC.